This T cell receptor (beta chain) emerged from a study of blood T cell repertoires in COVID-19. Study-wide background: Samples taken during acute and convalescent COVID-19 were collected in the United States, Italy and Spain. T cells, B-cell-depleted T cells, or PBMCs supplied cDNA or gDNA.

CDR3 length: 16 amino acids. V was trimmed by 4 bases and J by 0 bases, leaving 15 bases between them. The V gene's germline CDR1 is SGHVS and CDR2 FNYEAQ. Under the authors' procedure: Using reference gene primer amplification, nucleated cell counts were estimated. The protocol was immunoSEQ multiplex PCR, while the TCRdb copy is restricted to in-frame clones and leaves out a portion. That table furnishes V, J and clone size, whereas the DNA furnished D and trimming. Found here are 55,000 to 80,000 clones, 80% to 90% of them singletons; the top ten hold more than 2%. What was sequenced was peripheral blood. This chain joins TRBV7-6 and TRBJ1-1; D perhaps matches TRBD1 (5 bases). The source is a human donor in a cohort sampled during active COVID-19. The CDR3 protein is CASSSPAQGMNTEAFF. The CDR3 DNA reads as TGTGCCAGCAGCTCCCCTGCCCAGGGCATGAACACTGAAGCTTTCTTT.